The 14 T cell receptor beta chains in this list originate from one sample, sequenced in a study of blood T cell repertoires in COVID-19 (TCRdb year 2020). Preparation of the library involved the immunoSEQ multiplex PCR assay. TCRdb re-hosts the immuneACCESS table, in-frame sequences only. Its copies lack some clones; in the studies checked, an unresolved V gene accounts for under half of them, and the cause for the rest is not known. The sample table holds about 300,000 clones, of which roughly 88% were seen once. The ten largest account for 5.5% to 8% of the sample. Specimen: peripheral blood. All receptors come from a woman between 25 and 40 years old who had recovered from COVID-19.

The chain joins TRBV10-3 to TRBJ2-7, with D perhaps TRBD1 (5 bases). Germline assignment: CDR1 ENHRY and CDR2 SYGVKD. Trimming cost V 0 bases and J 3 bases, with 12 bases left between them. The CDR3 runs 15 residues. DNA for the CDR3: TGTGCCATCAGTGAGTCAGGGCAGGGCTACTACGAGCAGTACTTC. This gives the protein CAISESGQGYYEQYF.

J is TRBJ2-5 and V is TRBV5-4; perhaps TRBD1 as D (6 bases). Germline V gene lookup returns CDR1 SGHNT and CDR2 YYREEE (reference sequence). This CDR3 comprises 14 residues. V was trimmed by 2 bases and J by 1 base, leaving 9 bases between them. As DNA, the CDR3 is TGTGCCAGCAGCTTAACACAGGGCCAAGAGACCCAGTACTTC. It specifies CASSLTQGQETQYF.

As DNA, the CDR3 is TGCGCCAGCAGCTTGGTGGTGGGCCCCTACGAGCAGTACTTC. This translates into CASSLVVGPYEQYF. J is TRBJ2-7 and V is TRBV5-1; D not certain. Germline V lookup: CDR1 SGHRS, CDR2 YFSETQ. The CDR3 runs to 14 residues. The V end lost 0 bases, the J end lost 2 bases, and 9 bases lay between the germline ends.

Here the CDR3 reads CATSRDSTEATEAFF. DNA of the CDR3: TGTGCCACCAGCAGAGATTCCACCGAAGCCACTGAAGCTTTCTTT. This chain joins TRBV15 and TRBJ1-1; D is unclear. The CDR3 consists of 15 residues. Germline CDR1 is LNHNV and CDR2 is YYDKDF (reference sequence). Trimming stripped 0 bases from V and 4 bases from J, with 12 bases between.

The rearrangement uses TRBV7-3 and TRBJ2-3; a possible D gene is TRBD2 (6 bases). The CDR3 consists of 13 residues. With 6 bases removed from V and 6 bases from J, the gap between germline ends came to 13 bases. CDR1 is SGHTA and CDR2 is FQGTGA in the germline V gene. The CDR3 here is CASSPMGRDTQYF. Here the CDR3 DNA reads TGTGCCAGCAGTCCCATGGGGAGGGATACGCAGTATTTT.

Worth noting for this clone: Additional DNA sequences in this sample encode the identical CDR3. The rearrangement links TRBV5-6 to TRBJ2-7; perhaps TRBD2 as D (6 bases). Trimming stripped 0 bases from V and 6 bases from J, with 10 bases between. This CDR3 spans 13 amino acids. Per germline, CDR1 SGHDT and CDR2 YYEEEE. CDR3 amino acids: CASSLGQGGEQYF. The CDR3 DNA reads TGTGCCAGCAGCTTGGGCCAGGGAGGCGAGCAGTACTTC.

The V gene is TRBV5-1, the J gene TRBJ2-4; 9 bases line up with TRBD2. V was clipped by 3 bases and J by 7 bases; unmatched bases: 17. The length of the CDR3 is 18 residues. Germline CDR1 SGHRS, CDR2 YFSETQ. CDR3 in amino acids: CASSSTRNTLAGGNIQYF. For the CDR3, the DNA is TGCGCCAGCAGCTCAACCCGAAATACACTAGCGGGCGGGAACATTCAGTACTTC.

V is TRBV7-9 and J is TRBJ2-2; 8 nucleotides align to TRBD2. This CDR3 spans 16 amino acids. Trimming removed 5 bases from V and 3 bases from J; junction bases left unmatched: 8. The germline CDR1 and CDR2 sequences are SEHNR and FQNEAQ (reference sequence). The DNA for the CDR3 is TGTGCCAGCAGCCGGGCAGCGGGGGACTACACCGGGGAGCTGTTTTTT. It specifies CASSRAAGDYTGELFF.

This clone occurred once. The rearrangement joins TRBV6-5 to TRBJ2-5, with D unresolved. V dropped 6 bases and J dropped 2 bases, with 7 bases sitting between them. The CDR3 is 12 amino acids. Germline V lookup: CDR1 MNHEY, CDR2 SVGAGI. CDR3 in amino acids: CASRSEQETQYF. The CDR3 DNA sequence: TGTGCCAGCAGGTCGGAGCAAGAGACCCAGTACTTC.

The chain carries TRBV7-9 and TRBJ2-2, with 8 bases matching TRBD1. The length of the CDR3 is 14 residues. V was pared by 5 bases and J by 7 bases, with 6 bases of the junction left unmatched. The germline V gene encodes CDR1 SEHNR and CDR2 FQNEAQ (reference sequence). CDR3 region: CASSPDRGVGELFF. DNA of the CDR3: TGTGCCAGCAGCCCCGACAGGGGTGTCGGGGAGCTGTTTTTT. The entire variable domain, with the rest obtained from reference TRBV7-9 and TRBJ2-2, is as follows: DTGVSQNPRHKITKRGQNVTFRCDPISEHNRLYWYRQTLGQGPEFLTYFQNEAQLEKSRLLSDRFSAERPKGSFSTLEIQRTEQGDSAMYLCASSPDRGVGELFFGEGSRLTVL.

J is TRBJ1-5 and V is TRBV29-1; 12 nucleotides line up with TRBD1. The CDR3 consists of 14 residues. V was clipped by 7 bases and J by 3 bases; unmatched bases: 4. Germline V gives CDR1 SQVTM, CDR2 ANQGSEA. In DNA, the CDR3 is TGCAGCGCAGGGACAGGGGGCTACAATCAGCCCCAGCATTTT. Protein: CSAGTGGYNQPQHF.

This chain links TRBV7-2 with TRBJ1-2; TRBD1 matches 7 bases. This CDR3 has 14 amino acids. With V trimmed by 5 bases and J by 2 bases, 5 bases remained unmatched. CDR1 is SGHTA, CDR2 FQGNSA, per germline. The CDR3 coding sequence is TGTGCCAGCAGCGCGGGGACAGCGAACTATGGCTACACCTTC. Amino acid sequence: CASSAGTANYGYTF.

The CDR3 sequence is CASSGTGHTGELFF. The CDR3, as DNA: TGTGCCAGCAGCGGGACAGGCCACACCGGGGAGCTGTTTTTT. The chain employs TRBV9 and TRBJ2-2; TRBD1 aligns across 7 bases. The length of the CDR3 is 14 residues. The germline CDR1 and CDR2 sequences are SGDLS and YYNGEE. V shed 3 bases and J 3 bases; nucleotides not matched to a gene: 2.

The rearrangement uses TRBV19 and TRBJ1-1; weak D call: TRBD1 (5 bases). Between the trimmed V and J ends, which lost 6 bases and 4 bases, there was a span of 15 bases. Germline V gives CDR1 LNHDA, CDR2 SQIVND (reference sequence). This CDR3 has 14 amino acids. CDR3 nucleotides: TGTGCCAGTAGCGCAGGGTGGGGGGGCACTGAAGCTTTCTTT. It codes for CASSAGWGGTEAFF.